What follows describes a single TCR beta chain. The sample comes from a study of CD8+ T cells in alopecia areata. The V and J ends lost 1 base and 3 bases respectively, with 16 bases between them. The CDR3 spans 16 residues. The germline gives CDR1 SQVTM, CDR2 ANQGSEA. Sequencing used cDNA as its template, made by extracting RNA and reverse transcribing it. Data came from immunoSEQ multiplex PCR; TCRdb stores just in-frame clones and leaves some out. The data show more than 90,000 clones, with more than 30% seen just once and approximately 2.8% held by the top ten. Sequencing used CD4+ T cells sorted from blood. The chain combines TRBV29-1 with TRBJ2-1; the D gene is possibly TRBD2 (5 bases). The source is a human donor with alopecia areata. The chain's CDR3 is CSVEGSRLAGYNEQFF. The CDR3 nucleotides read TGCAGCGTTGAAGGGTCGCGTCTAGCCGGCTACAATGAGCAGTTCTTC.